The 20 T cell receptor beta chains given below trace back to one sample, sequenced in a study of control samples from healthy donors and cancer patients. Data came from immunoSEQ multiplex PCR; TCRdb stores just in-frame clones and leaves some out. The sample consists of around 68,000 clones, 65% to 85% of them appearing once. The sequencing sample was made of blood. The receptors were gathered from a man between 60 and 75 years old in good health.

In nucleotides, the CDR3 is TGTGCCAGCAGCGTGGGGCAGGGTGCCTACGAGCAGTACTTC. It codes for CASSVGQGAYEQYF. The chain joins TRBV9 to TRBJ2-7; a possible D gene is TRBD1 (5 bases). CDR1 SGDLS and CDR2 YYNGEE come from the germline V gene. The CDR3 covers 14 residues. V gave up 2 bases and J gave up 2 bases, with 11 bases separating them.

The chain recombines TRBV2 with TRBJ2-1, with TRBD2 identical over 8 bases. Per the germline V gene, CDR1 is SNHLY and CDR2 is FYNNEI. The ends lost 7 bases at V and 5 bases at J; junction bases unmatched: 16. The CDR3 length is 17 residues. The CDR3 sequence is CASTRIVLAGDDNEQFF. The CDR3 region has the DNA TGTGCCAGCACTAGAATAGTCCTAGCGGGCGATGACAATGAGCAGTTCTTC.

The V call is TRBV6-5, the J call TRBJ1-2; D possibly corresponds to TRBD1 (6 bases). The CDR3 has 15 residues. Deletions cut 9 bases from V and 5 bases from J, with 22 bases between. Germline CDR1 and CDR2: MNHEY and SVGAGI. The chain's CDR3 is CASGFTGLVDYGYTF. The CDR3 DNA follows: TGTGCCAGTGGCTTTACAGGGTTGGTGGATTATGGCTACACCTTC.

Written as DNA, the CDR3 is TGTGCCAGCAGTTACCTTGGGGGCGGCACTGAAGCTTTCTTT. As protein: CASSYLGGGTEAFF. V and J are TRBV6-2 or TRBV6-3 and TRBJ1-1, with a possible D match to TRBD1 (6 bases). Germline V gene data show CDR1 as MNHEY and CDR2 as SVGEGT. The CDR3 loop spans 14 amino acids. V was clipped by 2 bases and J by 4 bases, with 11 bases between them.

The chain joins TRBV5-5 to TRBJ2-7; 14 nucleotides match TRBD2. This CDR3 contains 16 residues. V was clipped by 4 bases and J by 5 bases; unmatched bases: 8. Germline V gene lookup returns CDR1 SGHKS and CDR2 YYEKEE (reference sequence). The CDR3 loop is CASSLAKGLAGDEQYF. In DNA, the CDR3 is TGTGCCAGCAGCCTCGCGAAGGGACTAGCGGGAGACGAGCAGTACTTC.

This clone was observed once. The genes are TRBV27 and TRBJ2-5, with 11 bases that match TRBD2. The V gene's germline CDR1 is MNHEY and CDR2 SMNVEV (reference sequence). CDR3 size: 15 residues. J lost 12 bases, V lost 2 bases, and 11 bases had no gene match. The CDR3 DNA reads TGTGCCAGCAGTTTAAGCCCCGGGTTAGCGGGAGGGAAGTACTTC. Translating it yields CASSLSPGLAGGKYF.

DNA of the CDR3: TGTGCCAGCAGCCTGGCTAGCGGGAGTCAAGATGAGCAGTTCTTC. Its translation: CASSLASGSQDEQFF. V and J are TRBV7-3 and TRBJ2-1, with 10 bases lining up with TRBD2. V lost 5 bases and J lost 8; bases outside the gene matches: 9. Germline V gene data show CDR1 as SGHTA and CDR2 as FQGTGA. The CDR3 has 15 amino acids.

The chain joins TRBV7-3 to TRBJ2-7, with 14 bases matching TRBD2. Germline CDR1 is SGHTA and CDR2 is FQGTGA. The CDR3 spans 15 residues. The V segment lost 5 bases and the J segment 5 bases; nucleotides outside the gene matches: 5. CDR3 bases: TGTGCCAGCAGCCCGGGACTAGCGGGAGTGCACGAGCAGTACTTC. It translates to CASSPGLAGVHEQYF.

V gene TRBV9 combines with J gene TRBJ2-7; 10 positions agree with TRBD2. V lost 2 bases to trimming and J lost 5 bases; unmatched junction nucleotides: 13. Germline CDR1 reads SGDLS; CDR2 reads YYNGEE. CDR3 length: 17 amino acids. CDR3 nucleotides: TGTGCCAGCAGCGTTGTTCTTAGCGGGAGGCCCCAACACGAGCAGTACTTC. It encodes CASSVVLSGRPQHEQYF.

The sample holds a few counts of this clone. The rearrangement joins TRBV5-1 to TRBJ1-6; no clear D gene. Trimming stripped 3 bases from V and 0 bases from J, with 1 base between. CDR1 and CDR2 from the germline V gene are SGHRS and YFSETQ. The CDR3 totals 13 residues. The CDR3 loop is CASSYSYNSPLHF. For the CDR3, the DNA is TGCGCCAGCAGCTACTCCTATAATTCACCCCTCCACTTT.

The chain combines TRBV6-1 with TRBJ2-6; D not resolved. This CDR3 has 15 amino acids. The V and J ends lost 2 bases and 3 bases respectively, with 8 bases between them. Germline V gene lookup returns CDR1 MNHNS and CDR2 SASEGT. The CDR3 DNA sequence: TGTGCCAGCAGTGAAAGGACCCTTGGGGCCAACGTCCTGACTTTC. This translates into CASSERTLGANVLTF.

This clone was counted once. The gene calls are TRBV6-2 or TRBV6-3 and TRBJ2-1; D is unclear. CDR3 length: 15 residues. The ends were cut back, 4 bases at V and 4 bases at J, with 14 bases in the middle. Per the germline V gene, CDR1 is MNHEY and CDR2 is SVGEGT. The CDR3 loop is CASSSDLLPYNEQFF. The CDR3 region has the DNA TGTGCCAGCAGTTCGGACCTTCTCCCGTACAATGAGCAGTTCTTC.

The CDR3 DNA is TGTGCCAGCAGAGGGGGCGCCTCCGGGGCCAACGTCCTGACTTTC. Amino acids: CASRGGASGANVLTF. This chain uses TRBV6-5 with TRBJ2-6, with 7 nucleotides matching TRBD1. The CDR3 consists of 15 residues. CDR1 is MNHEY, CDR2 SVGAGI, per germline. Unmatched junction bases numbered 6, after V lost 6 bases and J lost 4 bases.

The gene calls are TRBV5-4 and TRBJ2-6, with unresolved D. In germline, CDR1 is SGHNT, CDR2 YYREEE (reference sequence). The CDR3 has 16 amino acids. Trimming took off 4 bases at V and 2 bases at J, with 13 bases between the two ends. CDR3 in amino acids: CASSPRVLTGANVLTF. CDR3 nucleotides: TGTGCCAGCAGCCCAAGAGTACTCACTGGGGCCAACGTCCTGACTTTC.

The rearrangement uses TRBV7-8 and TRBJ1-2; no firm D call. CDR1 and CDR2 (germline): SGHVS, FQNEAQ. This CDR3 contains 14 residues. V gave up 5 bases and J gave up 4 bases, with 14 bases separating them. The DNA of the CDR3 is TGTGCCAGCAGCCCCGCGTCCCTACGCTATGGCTACACCTTC. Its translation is CASSPASLRYGYTF. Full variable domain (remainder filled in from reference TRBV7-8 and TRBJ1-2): GAGVSQSPRYKVAKRGQDVALRCDPISGHVSLFWYQQALGQGPEFLTYFQNEAQLDKSGLPSDRFFAERPEGSVSTLKIQRTQQEDSAVYLCASSPASLRYGYTFGSGTRLTVV.

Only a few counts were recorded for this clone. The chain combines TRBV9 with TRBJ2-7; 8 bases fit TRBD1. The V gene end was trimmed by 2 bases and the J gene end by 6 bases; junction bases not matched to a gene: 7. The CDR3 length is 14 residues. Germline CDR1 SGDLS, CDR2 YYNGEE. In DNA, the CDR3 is TGTGCCAGCAGCGTCGGACAGGGAGGATTCGAGCAGTACTTC. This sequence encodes CASSVGQGGFEQYF.

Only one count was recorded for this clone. The CDR3 loop reads CSVGLGYGYTF. The DNA of the CDR3 is TGCAGTGTGGGGCTGGGCTATGGCTACACCTTC. The V call is TRBV20-1, the J call TRBJ1-2; tentatively, D is TRBD1 (5 bases). The CDR3 length is 11 residues. Germline V gives CDR1 DFQATT, CDR2 SNEGSKA (reference sequence). Trimming stripped 7 bases from V and 4 bases from J, with 10 bases between.

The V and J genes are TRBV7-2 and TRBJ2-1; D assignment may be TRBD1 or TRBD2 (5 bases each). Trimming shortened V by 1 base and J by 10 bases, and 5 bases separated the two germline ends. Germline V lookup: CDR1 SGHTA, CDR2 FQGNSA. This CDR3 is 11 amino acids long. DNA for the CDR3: TGTGCCAGCAGCTTAGGGGACGAGCAGTTCTTC. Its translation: CASSLGDEQFF.

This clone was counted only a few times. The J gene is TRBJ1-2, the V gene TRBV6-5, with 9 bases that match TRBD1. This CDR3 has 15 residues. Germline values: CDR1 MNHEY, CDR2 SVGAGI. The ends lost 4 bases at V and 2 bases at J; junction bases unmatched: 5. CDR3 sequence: CASSSPDRGNYGYTF. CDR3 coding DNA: TGTGCCAGCAGTTCCCCGGACAGGGGAAACTATGGCTACACCTTC.

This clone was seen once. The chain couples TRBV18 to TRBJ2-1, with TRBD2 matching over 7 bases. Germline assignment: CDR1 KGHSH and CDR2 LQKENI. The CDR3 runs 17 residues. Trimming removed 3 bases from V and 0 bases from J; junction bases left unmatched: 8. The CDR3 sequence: CASSPFGRISSYNEQFF. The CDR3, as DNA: TGTGCCAGCTCACCCTTCGGGAGGATAAGCTCCTACAATGAGCAGTTCTTC.